The present entry profiles one T cell receptor beta chain with its context. CDR1 SGDLS and CDR2 YYNGEE come from the germline V gene. V dropped 4 bases and J dropped 8; count of bases not matched to a gene: 16. CDR3 length: 17 residues. Repertoires were generated with immunoSEQ multiplex PCR, while TCRdb's copy carries only in-frame clones and drops some. Here the sample spans some 500,000 clones, approximately 94% being singletons. The sample originates from a study of shared clonotypes between healthy human individuals. The rearrangement links TRBV9 to TRBJ2-1; TRBD2 agrees at 9 bases. The TCR sequence derives from a woman aged 25 to 39 in good health. Input material: naive CD4+ T cells sorted from blood. As for subset: CD45RA+ positively selected. CDR3 amino acids: CASSTNSGRPECDEQFF. DNA of the CDR3: TGTGCCAGCAGCACTAATAGCGGGAGACCCGAATGCGATGAGCAGTTCTTC.